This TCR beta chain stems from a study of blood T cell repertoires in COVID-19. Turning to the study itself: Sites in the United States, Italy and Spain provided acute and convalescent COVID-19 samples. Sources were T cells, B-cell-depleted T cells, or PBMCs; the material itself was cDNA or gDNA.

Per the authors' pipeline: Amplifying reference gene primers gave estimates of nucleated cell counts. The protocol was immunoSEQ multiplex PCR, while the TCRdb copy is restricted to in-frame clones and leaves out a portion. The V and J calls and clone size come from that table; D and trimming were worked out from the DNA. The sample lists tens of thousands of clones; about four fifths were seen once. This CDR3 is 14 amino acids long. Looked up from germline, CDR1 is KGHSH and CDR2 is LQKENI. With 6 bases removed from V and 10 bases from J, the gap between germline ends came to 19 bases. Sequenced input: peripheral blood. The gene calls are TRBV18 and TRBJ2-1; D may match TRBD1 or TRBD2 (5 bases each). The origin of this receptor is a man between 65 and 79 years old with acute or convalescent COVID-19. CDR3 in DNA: TGTGCCAGCTCCCCAGGGAGAGGGCGAGACGAGCAGTTCTTC. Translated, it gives CASSPGRGRDEQFF.